The subject of this entry is one TCR beta chain. This clonotype was recorded many times. The antigen it binds to is not known. No quality values exist for individual bases; no much larger clone is one base distant. This specimen belongs to a study of human T cells and chemical hapten exposure (dated by TCRdb to about 2021). Regarding the complete study: For sensitization, 2% DPC in acetone was applied to an approximately 2 cm by approximately 2 cm area of upper inner arm skin. Weekly therapeutic DPC doses were additionally applied to the scalp of patients throughout the approximately 23-week study period. Patch testing was performed on the upper back with Finn chambers containing 0.01% DPC, and the patch tests were scored after 6 days according to International Contact Dermatitis Research Group standards. The patient cohort, mostly female, included alopecia areata with under or over 50% scalp involvement, alopecia totalis and alopecia universalis. Libraries were pooled for sequencing, and per-sample TCR yields varied mainly because of small differences in library volumes within the pool. In alopecia patients, the study followed how the peripheral blood TCR repertoire changed in vivo over primary and secondary sensitization to diphenylcyclopropenone (DPC), a hapten. Blood samples were taken from patients before sensitization (week 0) and then at 2, 6 and about 24 weeks after DPC sensitization. About 30 alopecia patients provided blood for TCR sequencing at one to four time points (pre-sensitization, 2, 6 and 24 weeks). Points the paper makes about the study in general: After repeated subsampling, changes were observed in the strength of the expansion versus patch-test correlation and in the threshold at which the correlation became significant. The number of PT1 expanded TCRs positively correlated with patch test score, significant at thresholds 8, 16 and 32 but not 4. Significantly more large CDR3 similarity clusters were formed by expanded TCRs than by pre-sensitization or healthy control sets, consistent with antigen-driven responses. No change with DPC sensitization was found in the number of TCRs above 1 in 1000 frequency, and no evidence of global repertoire structure alterations was found. Because every patient had alopecia, a presumed autoimmune disease, the patients' immune response might differ from that of healthy individuals.

The method behind the library was RACE. The instrument given in TCRdb is NextSeq 500. During library preparation, unique molecular identifiers were attached to individual cDNA molecules so that TCRs could be counted quantitatively and reproducibly. Both TCR alpha and TCR beta chains were sequenced from each blood RNA sample. The authors' analysis ran thus. A median of approximately 96,000 TCRs per sample was observed, with a range of roughly 23,224 to 700,000. The Decombinator software suite was used to annotate V, J and CDR3 in the TCR reads. For the PS versus PT1 abundance plots, all samples were subsampled to the same number of TCRs (28,000). Expanded TCRs were defined as absent before sensitization and observed at least eight times at the 2-week time point. TCRdb trimmed the raw reads at Q25, called clones with MiXCR and kept productive beta chains. Duplicate CDR3 protein sequences are folded into a single record with the most common DNA and genes. TCRdb, not the original authors, processed these V and J calls. For this sample there are 350,000 to 450,000 distinct CDR3 sequences; roughly 5.3% appear just once. The ten largest account for approximately 2.4% of the sample.

From the cysteine through the phenylalanine, the CDR3 covers 13 amino acids. Of all the DNA, just the CDR3 is kept, 39 bases in frame from base 1. Between the V and J ends, shortened by 2 bases and 10 bases respectively, the junction contains 12 bases. From the germline V gene, CDR1 is MNHEY and CDR2 is SVGEGT. Taken with the paper, the label for time point translates to: pre-sensitization, week 0. The treatment or condition label on this specimen signifies: therapeutic diphenylcyclopropenone sensitization with weekly scalp DPC. At every patch-test visit, the blood draw took place before the patch test was put on. Patients were eligible if aged 18 to 70, diagnosed with alopecia and judged suitable for DPC therapy, and pregnant patients were excluded. Total RNA was extracted from unfractionated whole blood collected in Tempus Blood RNA tubes.

The receptor's source is a woman aged 45 to 65 with alopecia areata. Some clones in this sample may be carry-over from other donors' samples. This chain joins TRBV6-2 or TRBV6-3 to TRBJ2-1; the D gene is perhaps TRBD2, on 6 matching bases. The sequenced sample was whole blood, obtained in connection with sensitization to the hapten diphenylcyclopropenone (DPC). The CDR3 region: CASSYRVSGEQFF. The base sequence is TGTGCCAGCAGTTACCGGGTAAGCGGGGAGCAGTTCTTC.